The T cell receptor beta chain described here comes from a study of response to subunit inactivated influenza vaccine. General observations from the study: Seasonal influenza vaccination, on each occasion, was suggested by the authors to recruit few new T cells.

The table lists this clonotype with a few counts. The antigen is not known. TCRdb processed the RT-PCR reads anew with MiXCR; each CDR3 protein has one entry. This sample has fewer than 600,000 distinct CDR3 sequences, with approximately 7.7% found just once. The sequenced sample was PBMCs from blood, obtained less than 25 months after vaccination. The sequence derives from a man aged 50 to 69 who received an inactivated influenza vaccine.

The CDR3 loop is CASSFFRTSAILHTQYF. Here the CDR3 DNA reads TGTGCCAGCAGTTTCTTCCGGACTAGCGCCATCCTTCATACGCAGTATTTT. This rearrangement joins TRBV12-3 or TRBV12-4 to TRBJ2-3; 9 bases agree with TRBD2. The CDR3 is 17 residues long. The ends lost 3 bases at V and 7 bases at J; junction bases unmatched: 14.